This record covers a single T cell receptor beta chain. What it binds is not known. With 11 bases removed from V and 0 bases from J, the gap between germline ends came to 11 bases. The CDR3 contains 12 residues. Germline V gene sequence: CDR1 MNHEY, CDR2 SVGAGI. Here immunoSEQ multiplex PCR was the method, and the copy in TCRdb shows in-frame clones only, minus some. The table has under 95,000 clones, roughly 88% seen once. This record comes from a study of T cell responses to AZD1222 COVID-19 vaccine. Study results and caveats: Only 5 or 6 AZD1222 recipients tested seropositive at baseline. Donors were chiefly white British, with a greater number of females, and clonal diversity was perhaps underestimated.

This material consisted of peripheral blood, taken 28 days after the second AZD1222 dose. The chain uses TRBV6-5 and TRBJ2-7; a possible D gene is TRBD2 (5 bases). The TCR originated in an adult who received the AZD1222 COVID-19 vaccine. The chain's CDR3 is CASSRGSYEQYF. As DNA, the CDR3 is TGTGCCTCCAGTCGGGGCTCCTACGAGCAGTACTTC.